The entry below describes one TCR beta chain. Antigen specificity is unknown. This specimen comes from a study of blood T cells in healthy people across ages. Turning to the study itself: Template switching caught about one barcoded beta molecule for each two T cells.

For the second PCR, which ran for 7 to 11 cycles, a sample-barcoded 5' primer and a J-beta primer mix were used. TCRdb processed the 5' RACE reads anew with MiXCR; each CDR3 protein has one entry. Of 1.2 million to 1.5 million distinct CDR3 sequences in the sample, around two fifths were seen once. The V and J ends lost 0 bases and 15 bases respectively, with 18 bases between them. The CDR3 length is 14 residues. Germline lookup yields CDR1 MGHDK and CDR2 SYGVNS. The study, taken as a whole, reports: Researchers judged that diversity estimates from one million T cells fell short of true values.

This clonotype was obtained from a woman between 18 and 29 years old in good health. Sequencing used blood. The V call is TRBV25-1, the J call TRBJ2-1; no clear D gene. The CDR3 sequence: CASSEYGRPQEWFF. In DNA form, the CDR3 reads TGTGCCAGCAGTGAATATGGTCGCCCTCAAGAATGGTTCTTC.